The 19 T cell receptor beta chains below were found in one sample sequenced in a study of blood T cell repertoires in COVID-19. The protocol was immunoSEQ multiplex PCR, while the TCRdb copy is restricted to in-frame clones and leaves out a portion. The table shows some 45,000 clones, with less than 90% occurring only once. What was sequenced was peripheral blood. Receptors originate from a human donor in a cohort sampled during active COVID-19.

This chain links TRBV3-1 (or the pseudogene TRBV3-2) with TRBJ2-6; D is perhaps TRBD2 (6 bases). The CDR3 runs to 16 residues. V shed 1 base and J shed 0 bases, with 7 bases lying between them. In germline, CDR1 is LGHDT, CDR2 YNNKEL (reference sequence). CDR3 amino acids: CASSQVGGSGANVLTF. CDR3 nucleotides: TGTGCCAGCAGCCAAGTCGGGGGCTCTGGGGCCAACGTCCTGACTTTC.

The chain has TRBV9 and TRBJ1-2; no reliable D call. V shed 0 bases and J shed 3 bases, with 9 bases lying between them. The CDR3 consists of 14 residues. Germline CDR1 is SGDLS and CDR2 is YYNGEE. The CDR3 region is CASSVAPGYYGYTF. CDR3 nucleotides: TGTGCCAGCAGCGTAGCCCCAGGCTACTATGGCTACACCTTC.

The chain has TRBV7-9 and TRBJ1-5; no firm D call. The CDR3 runs 15 residues. The germline V gene encodes CDR1 SEHNR and CDR2 FQNEAQ (reference sequence). The V end lost 7 bases, the J end lost 6 bases, and 19 bases lay between the germline ends. CDR3 in amino acids: CASTPGEGEGQPQHF. Here the CDR3 DNA reads TGTGCCAGCACCCCCGGGGAGGGTGAGGGTCAGCCCCAGCATTTT. Drawing the rest from reference TRBV7-9 and TRBJ1-5, the complete variable domain is DTGVSQNPRHKITKRGQNVTFRCDPISEHNRLYWYRQTLGQGPEFLTYFQNEAQLEKSRLLSDRFSAERPKGSFSTLEIQRTEQGDSAMYLCASTPGEGEGQPQHFGDGTRLSIL.

The rearrangement uses TRBV19 and TRBJ2-7; 7 nucleotides match TRBD2. V shed 5 bases and J 3 bases; nucleotides not matched to a gene: 7. In germline, CDR1 is LNHDA, CDR2 SQIVND (reference sequence). CDR3 length: 14 amino acids. CDR3 region: CASSLVGGNYEQYF. The DNA of the CDR3 is TGTGCCAGTAGTTTGGTCGGGGGGAACTACGAGCAGTACTTC.

The chain recombines TRBV7-3 with TRBJ1-1, with 8 bases lining up with TRBD1. V lost 5 bases to trimming and J lost 4 bases; unmatched junction nucleotides: 15. Germline V gene lookup returns CDR1 SGHTA and CDR2 FQGTGA. The CDR3 runs to 17 residues. The CDR3 DNA reads as TGTGCCAGCAGCGACAAAGGACAGGGAAGGTCGCCCACTGAAGCTTTCTTT. Its translation is CASSDKGQGRSPTEAFF.

The V call is TRBV7-6, the J call TRBJ2-1; 8 bases map to TRBD2. The trim removed 1 base at V and 3 bases at J, leaving 2 bases unmatched. The CDR3 extends over 15 amino acids. Germline CDR1 and CDR2: SGHVS and FNYEAQ. The CDR3 spells CASSLDGGGYNEQFF. The CDR3 bases are TGTGCCAGCAGCTTAGACGGGGGGGGCTACAATGAGCAGTTCTTC.

This clone was observed a handful of times. V usage is TRBV28 and J usage is TRBJ1-6; tentative D call: TRBD1 (5 bases). The germline V gene encodes CDR1 MDHEN and CDR2 SYDVKM. There are 15 residues in the CDR3. The ends were cut back, 5 bases at V and 6 bases at J, with 14 bases in the middle. The CDR3, as DNA: TGTGCCAGCAGTCCGTTAACAGGTCGTAATTCACCCCTCCACTTT. It codes for CASSPLTGRNSPLHF.

V gene TRBV20-1 combines with J gene TRBJ1-6; 8 bases align to TRBD1. V trimming: 3 bases; J trimming: 7 bases; junction bases outside the gene matches: 8. Germline V gene lookup returns CDR1 DFQATT and CDR2 SNEGSKA (reference sequence). The CDR3 length is 15 residues. CDR3 amino acids: CSASMQGAKNSPLHF. The CDR3 DNA sequence: TGCAGTGCTAGTATGCAGGGGGCGAAGAATTCACCCCTCCACTTT.

Regarding this clone: A junction boundary mismatches the germline segment, possibly from a read error. This chain links TRBV7-7 with TRBJ2-5; 11 nucleotides line up with TRBD2. CDR3 length equals 15 residues. Looked up from germline, CDR1 is SSHAT and CDR2 is FNYEAQ (reference sequence). The CDR3 DNA is TGTGCTAGCAGCTTGCTAGCGGGGGGACAAGAGACCCAGTACTTC. This sequence encodes CASSLLAGGQETQYF.

This clone was seen more than once but under ten times. This sequence joins TRBV29-1 and TRBJ2-7, with 9 bases fitting TRBD2. The CDR3 consists of 15 residues. Trimming at V came to 0 bases and at J to 5 bases, leaving 8 bases not matched to a gene. Germline values: CDR1 SQVTM, CDR2 ANQGSEA. Written as DNA, the CDR3 is TGCAGCGTTGAAGATAGCGGGGGCGCAGGCAACGAGCAGTACTTC. Its translation is CSVEDSGGAGNEQYF.

The chain recombines TRBV4-2 with TRBJ1-1; TRBD1 might be the D (6 bases). The CDR3 has 14 residues. Trimming stripped 6 bases from V and 0 bases from J, with 11 bases between. The V gene's germline CDR1 is LGHNA and CDR2 YNFKEQ. DNA for the CDR3: TGTGCCAGCAGACAGGGCTTATTGAACACTGAAGCTTTCTTT. Protein: CASRQGLLNTEAFF.

V usage is TRBV11-2 and J usage is TRBJ2-1; no firm D call. Trimming took 4 bases from V and 9 from J, leaving 13 bases between them. Germline V lookup: CDR1 SGHAT, CDR2 FQNNGV. The CDR3 has 13 residues. CDR3 in amino acids: CASSSPPVPEQFF. CDR3 DNA: TGTGCCAGCAGCTCCCCCCCCGTCCCTGAGCAGTTCTTC.

V and J are TRBV4-3 and TRBJ2-7; 7 bases are a match to TRBD1. The CDR3 has 13 amino acids. Trimming removed 2 bases from V and 6 bases from J; junction bases left unmatched: 4. Germline CDR1 is LGHNA and CDR2 is YSLEER. The CDR3 sequence is CASSQQQGTEQYF. Written as DNA, the CDR3 is TGCGCCAGCAGCCAACAACAGGGGACCGAGCAGTACTTC.

This sequence joins TRBV19 and TRBJ1-3; unclear D gene. V was shortened by 10 bases and J by 4 bases, with 5 bases between the two germline ends. The CDR3 runs to 10 residues. Germline values: CDR1 LNHDA, CDR2 SQIVND (reference sequence). The CDR3 nucleotides are TGTGCCACCGGGGGAAACACCATATATTTT. It is translated as CATGGNTIYF. Full variable domain (remainder filled in from reference TRBV19 and TRBJ1-3): DGGITQSPKYLFRKEGQNVTLSCEQNLNHDAMYWYRQDPGQGLRLIYYSQIVNDFQKGDIAEGYSVSREKKESFPLTVTSAQKNPTAFYLCATGGNTIYFGEGSWLTVV.

The chain carries TRBV4-3 and TRBJ1-5, with 7 bases lining up with TRBD1. Germline V gene lookup returns CDR1 LGHNA and CDR2 YSLEER. The CDR3 is 14 amino acids. Trimming at V came to 4 bases and at J to 9 bases, leaving 9 bases not matched to a gene. The CDR3 here is CASSPRTGFMPQHF. In nucleotides, the CDR3 is TGCGCCAGCAGCCCCAGGACAGGTTTTATGCCCCAGCATTTT.

This clone was seen once. The rearrangement uses TRBV25-1 and TRBJ2-7; the match to TRBD2 covers 8 bases. The junction had 2 bases not matched to a gene; V was cut back by 7 bases and J by 0 bases. The length of the CDR3 is 13 residues. From germline, CDR1 is MGHDK and CDR2 SYGVNS. CDR3 DNA sequence: TGTGCCAGCACCGGGACTAGCTCCTACGAGCAGTACTTC. Translation: CASTGTSSYEQYF.

The chain employs TRBV19 and TRBJ1-2; 7 nucleotides agree with TRBD1. CDR3 length: 14 amino acids. J lost 4 bases, V lost 3 bases, and 5 bases had no gene match. CDR1 and CDR2 (germline): LNHDA, SQIVND (reference sequence). The CDR3 is CASSIPGQIYGYTF. The CDR3, as DNA: TGTGCCAGTAGTATCCCGGGACAGATCTATGGCTACACCTTC.

This clone was seen only once. The chain couples TRBV5-1 to TRBJ2-2, with no clear D. V was trimmed by 4 bases and J by 1 base, leaving 8 bases between them. The germline CDR1 and CDR2 sequences are SGHRS and YFSETQ. CDR3 size: 14 residues. The CDR3 reads CASSPTRNTGELFF. CDR3 sequence (DNA): TGCGCCAGCAGCCCTACCCGGAACACCGGGGAGCTGTTTTTT.

This chain links TRBV6-2 or TRBV6-3 with TRBJ1-5, with D possibly TRBD1 on 6 matching bases. The germline V gene has CDR1 MNHEY and CDR2 SVGEGT. The CDR3 loop spans 15 amino acids. The V end was cut by 2 bases, the J end by 6 bases, with 14 bases between. CDR3 DNA: TGTGCCAGCAGTTACCTCAGGGGCCCCCTTCAGCCCCAGCATTTT. Translated: CASSYLRGPLQPQHF.